This T cell receptor beta chain originates from a study of response to subunit inactivated influenza vaccine. The study, taken as a whole, reports: Authors suggested few new T cells are recruited by each seasonal influenza vaccination.

This CDR3 has 16 residues. V lost 2 bases, J lost 2 bases, and 15 bases lay in between. The germline gives CDR1 MNHNS, CDR2 SASEGT. Concerning this clonotype: The antigen is undetermined.

TCRdb itself ran the RT-PCR reads through MiXCR, one entry per CDR3 protein. The sample contains 300,000 to 350,000 distinct CDR3 sequences, around 22% of which appear only once. The origin of this receptor is a man between 50 and 70 years old who received an inactivated influenza vaccine. The sequencing used PBMCs from blood, collected about 20 months after vaccination. This chain connects TRBV6-1 to TRBJ1-1; the D gene is possibly TRBD1 (6 bases). The CDR3 region is CASSEIWGAGNTEAFF. CDR3 nucleotides: TGTGCCAGCAGTGAAATTTGGGGGGCAGGAAACACTGAAGCTTTCTTT.